The T cell receptor (beta chain) described here comes from a study of OX40 agonist ivuxolimab in advanced cancers. Study in general: With a range of roughly 23 to 85, age averaged approximately 60 years, and around 83% were male.

As for this clone: Its target is not known.

The table came from immunoSEQ multiplex PCR; TCRdb's copy has only in-frame clones and leaves some out. The sample records 60,000 or so clones, 75% to 90% being singletons. Whole-study findings and limits: At 0.1 to 3.0 mg/kg, clonal expansion of CD4+ and CD8+ blood T cells had occurred by week 6.

This TCR was sampled from an adult with an advanced solid tumor such as melanoma, head and neck, liver or kidney cancer. Sequencing used CD4+ or CD8+ T cells sorted from blood, obtained in a trial of the OX40 agonist ivuxolimab.

This CDR3 reads CASSLMGGLNTEAFF. The CDR3 DNA sequence: TGTGCCAGCAGTTTGATGGGGGGGTTGAACACTGAAGCTTTCTTT. The chain employs TRBV27 and TRBJ1-1; TRBD1 is a possible D gene (5 bases). Germline V gene lookup returns CDR1 MNHEY and CDR2 SMNVEV (reference sequence). The ends were cut back, 3 bases at V and 0 bases at J, with 11 bases in the middle. The CDR3 length is 15 residues.